This T cell receptor beta chain is from a study of identical twins. This clonotype was counted at least ten times. J gave up 6 bases and V 3 bases, and 5 bases lay outside the gene matches. Germline CDR1 DFQATT, CDR2 SNEGSKA (reference sequence). This CDR3 is 13 amino acids long. TCRdb redid the calling of the 5' RACE reads with MiXCR, one entry per CDR3 protein. The sample carries 500,000 or so distinct CDR3 sequences, 20% to 25% recorded once. The same data also went into a second study, on T cells expressing NK-cell markers.

Input material: CD4+ T cells sorted from blood. The rearrangement links TRBV20-1 to TRBJ1-5, with 7 bases lining up with TRBD1. The sequence derives from a woman aged 18 to 35 in good health. This CDR3 is CSASRQGGQPQHF. The CDR3 region has the DNA TGCAGTGCTAGCCGACAGGGAGGTCAGCCCCAGCATTTT.